Presented here are 28 T cell receptor beta chains from one specimen sequenced in a study of shared clonotypes between healthy human individuals. Clones were read by immunoSEQ multiplex PCR, and TCRdb kept only the in-frame ones, dropping some. The sample contains 2 million to 2.5 million clones, less than 95% of which appear only once. Material: naive CD4+ T cells from PBMCs. Subset noted: CD45RA+ positively selected. The source is a man in his late teens or twenties in good health. Some clones in this sample may be carry-over from other donors' samples.

The chain recombines TRBV28 with TRBJ1-5, with 12 bases that match TRBD1. The CDR3 runs 21 residues. CDR1 is MDHEN and CDR2 is SYDVKM in the germline V gene. The J segment lost 1 base and the V segment lost 5 bases, leaving 18 bases of the junction unmatched. CDR3 protein: CASSDLPGQGAPSHSNQPQHF. Here the CDR3 DNA reads TGTGCCAGCAGTGATTTACCGGGACAGGGGGCTCCATCACACAGCAATCAGCCCCAGCATTTT. Using reference TRBV28 and TRBJ1-5 for the parts outside the CDR3, the full variable domain is DVKVTQSSRYLVKRTGEKVFLECVQDMDHENMFWYRQDPGLGLRLIYFSYDVKMKEKGDIPEGYSVSREKKERFSLILESASTNQTSMYLCASSDLPGQGAPSHSNQPQHFGDGTRLSIL.

As concerns this clone: This CDR3 is also generated by other DNA sequences in the sample. V usage is TRBV30 and J usage is TRBJ1-3; D perhaps matches TRBD1 (5 bases). With 0 bases removed from V and 1 base from J, the gap between germline ends came to 7 bases. Germline-derived CDR1 and CDR2 are GTSNPN and SVGIG (reference sequence). The CDR3 loop spans 14 amino acids. CDR3: CAWSVKGSGNTIYF. The CDR3 nucleotides are TGTGCCTGGAGTGTAAAGGGGTCTGGAAACACCATATATTTT.

V gene TRBV30 combines with J gene TRBJ1-5, with 7 bases fitting TRBD1. The CDR3 has 12 amino acids. V was clipped by 5 bases and J by 7 bases; unmatched bases: 5. Germline CDR1 GTSNPN, CDR2 SVGIG (reference sequence). The CDR3 is CAWSQGSQPQHF. In nucleotides, the CDR3 is TGTGCCTGGTCACAGGGGAGCCAGCCCCAGCATTTT.

The J gene is TRBJ1-1, the V gene TRBV29-1; the match to TRBD1 covers 10 bases. Germline V gene data show CDR1 as SQVTM and CDR2 as ANQGSEA. This CDR3 contains 16 residues. The J segment lost 4 bases and the V segment lost 3 bases, leaving 11 bases of the junction unmatched. CDR3 DNA: TGCAGCGTTGACGGTACTCGGGACAGGGGAGGCACTGAAGCTTTCTTT. Protein: CSVDGTRDRGGTEAFF.

The chain couples TRBV9 to TRBJ2-7; 11 nucleotides match TRBD1. The J segment lost 0 bases and the V segment lost 0 bases, leaving 2 bases of the junction unmatched. This CDR3 region has 16 residues. CDR1 is SGDLS and CDR2 is YYNGEE in the germline V gene. The CDR3 nucleotides are TGTGCCAGCAGCGTAGCGGGGACAGGGGGCTCCTACGAGCAGTACTTC. It encodes CASSVAGTGGSYEQYF.

This clone showed up just once. The gene calls are TRBV29-1 and TRBJ1-5; 9 bases are a match to TRBD1. V lost 4 bases and J lost 7; bases outside the gene matches: 5. The CDR3 runs 13 residues. Germline V CDR1 and CDR2: SQVTM, ANQGSEA. The CDR3 region is CSVGGQGGQPQHF. CDR3 nucleotide sequence: TGCAGCGTTGGGGGACAGGGAGGACAGCCCCAGCATTTT.

The chain carries TRBV27 and TRBJ2-5; the D is unclear. CDR3 length: 12 amino acids. Trimming pared 5 bases from V and 6 bases from J, leaving 10 bases between. In germline, CDR1 is MNHEY, CDR2 SMNVEV (reference sequence). The CDR3 is CASSNQRKTQYF. The DNA for the CDR3 is TGTGCCAGCAGTAACCAGCGCAAGACCCAGTACTTC.

The genes are TRBV2 and TRBJ1-1; 7 nucleotides match TRBD1. Germline assignment: CDR1 SNHLY and CDR2 FYNNEI. The V gene end was trimmed by 3 bases and the J gene end by 8 bases; junction bases not matched to a gene: 3. The CDR3 consists of 12 residues. CDR3 region: CASSETGNEAFF. CDR3 bases: TGTGCCAGCAGTGAGACAGGGAACGAAGCTTTCTTT.

This clone has a single count. The chain has TRBV7-8 and TRBJ1-1; D call uncertain. This CDR3 has 14 amino acids. V shed 3 bases and J shed 1 base, with 9 bases lying between them. From germline, CDR1 is SGHVS and CDR2 FQNEAQ. CDR3 DNA: TGTGCCAGCAGCTTTCGACCGTCGAACACTGAAGCTTTCTTT. Its protein is CASSFRPSNTEAFF. The full variable domain, completed using reference TRBV7-8 and TRBJ1-1, is GAGVSQSPRYKVAKRGQDVALRCDPISGHVSLFWYQQALGQGPEFLTYFQNEAQLDKSGLPSDRFFAERPEGSVSTLKIQRTQQEDSAVYLCASSFRPSNTEAFFGQGTRLTVV.

This chain uses TRBV30 with TRBJ1-2; a possible D gene is TRBD1 (5 bases). CDR1 is GTSNPN, CDR2 SVGIG, per germline (reference sequence). V was clipped by 3 bases and J by 6 bases, with 17 bases between them. The CDR3 length is 14 residues. The CDR3 DNA reads TGTGCCTGGAGGGTTGGGGGTGTTTTAGATGGCTACACCTTC. Amino acid sequence: CAWRVGGVLDGYTF.

Comment on this clone: Additional DNA sequences in this sample encode the identical CDR3. The rearrangement uses TRBV11-2 and TRBJ2-3, with 11 bases aligning to TRBD2. The CDR3 is 15 residues long. Germline V lookup: CDR1 SGHAT, CDR2 FQNNGV. V lost 5 bases and J lost 0; bases outside the gene matches: 1. CDR3 sequence reads: CASSLAGGSTDTQYF. CDR3 in DNA: TGTGCCAGCAGCCTAGCGGGAGGAAGCACAGATACGCAGTATTTT. Full variable domain (rest looked up from reference TRBV11-2 and TRBJ2-3): EAGVAQSPRYKIIEKRQSVAFWCNPISGHATLYWYQQILGQGPKLLIQFQNNGVVDDSQLPKDRFSAERLKGVDSTLKIQPAKLEDSAVYLCASSLAGGSTDTQYFGPGTRLTVL.

CDR3 DNA sequence: TGTGCCAGCAGCTTGTTTGGAAGGACAGGGATCAATGAGCAGTTCTTC. As protein: CASSLFGRTGINEQFF. V and J are TRBV5-8 and TRBJ2-1, with TRBD1 matching 8 bases. The CDR3 spans 16 residues. Germline CDR1 reads SGHTS; CDR2 reads YDEGEE. V shed 1 base, J shed 6 bases, and the junction held 9 bases outside the gene matches.

The rearrangement links TRBV15 to TRBJ2-7; either TRBD1 or TRBD2 may fit D (6 bases each). The CDR3 has 15 amino acids. CDR1 is LNHNV and CDR2 is YYDKDF in the germline V gene (reference sequence). Trimming shortened V by 3 bases and J by 4 bases, and 16 bases separated the two germline ends. The CDR3 is CATSRGGASWYEQYF. For the CDR3, the DNA is TGTGCCACCAGCAGGGGGGGCGCGTCCTGGTACGAGCAGTACTTC.

The J gene is TRBJ2-7, the V gene TRBV5-1; 7 positions match TRBD1. The CDR3 sequence is 16 residues long. The germline CDR1 and CDR2 sequences are SGHRS and YFSETQ. V lost 1 base to trimming and J lost 2 bases; unmatched junction nucleotides: 9. In DNA, the CDR3 is TGCGCCAGCAGCTTGCAGCCTGGGACAGCGACCTACGAGCAGTACTTC. Translating gives CASSLQPGTATYEQYF.

The J gene is TRBJ1-1, the V gene TRBV19; tentative D call: TRBD1 (5 bases). V was trimmed by 5 bases and J by 4 bases, leaving 11 bases between them. This CDR3 contains 13 residues. Per germline, CDR1 LNHDA and CDR2 SQIVND (reference sequence). CDR3 sequence: CASSLRARTEAFF. The CDR3 DNA reads TGTGCCAGTAGTCTCAGGGCTCGCACTGAAGCTTTCTTT.

J is TRBJ1-2 and V is TRBV18; D uncertain. Germline loops: CDR1 KGHSH, CDR2 LQKENI. V dropped 5 bases and J dropped 6 bases, with 19 bases sitting between them. The CDR3 is 15 amino acids. CDR3 in amino acids: CASSKEQYHLDGYTF. In DNA, the CDR3 is TGTGCCAGCTCAAAGGAACAGTACCACCTTGATGGCTACACCTTC.

The chain uses TRBV28 and TRBJ2-7; 11 bases match TRBD2. V was clipped by 5 bases and J by 2 bases; unmatched bases: 8. Germline CDR1 and CDR2: MDHEN and SYDVKM. CDR3 length: 16 amino acids. The CDR3 here is CASSEASGRRTYEQYF. The DNA of the CDR3 is TGTGCCAGCAGTGAGGCTAGCGGGAGGCGCACCTACGAGCAGTACTTC.

The gene calls are TRBV28 and TRBJ2-5; D remains unclear. Per the germline V gene, CDR1 is MDHEN and CDR2 is SYDVKM. The CDR3 is 12 residues long. V was clipped by 11 bases and J by 6 bases, with 16 bases between them. The CDR3 reads CAGRSGSQTQYF. CDR3 nucleotides: TGTGCCGGACGTTCGGGTTCGCAGACCCAGTACTTC. Variable domain in full (rest from reference TRBV28 and TRBJ2-5): DVKVTQSSRYLVKRTGEKVFLECVQDMDHENMFWYRQDPGLGLRLIYFSYDVKMKEKGDIPEGYSVSREKKERFSLILESASTNQTSMYLCAGRSGSQTQYFGPGTRLLVL.

This chain connects TRBV7-2 to TRBJ1-1; the match to TRBD1 covers 7 bases. The CDR3 is 16 residues long. Germline CDR1 is SGHTA and CDR2 is FQGNSA. The trim removed 4 bases at V and 0 bases at J, leaving 8 bases unmatched. CDR3: CASSSQSTGLNTEAFF. The CDR3 nucleotides are TGTGCCAGCAGCTCCCAGTCGACAGGGTTGAACACTGAAGCTTTCTTT. The whole variable domain, filled in from reference TRBV7-2 and TRBJ1-1, reads GAGVSQSPSNKVTEKGKDVELRCDPISGHTALYWYRQSLGQGLEFLIYFQGNSAPDKSGLPSDRFSAERTGGSVSTLTIQRTQQEDSAVYLCASSSQSTGLNTEAFFGQGTRLTVV.

A note on this clone: Other DNA sequences within the sample encode an identical CDR3. This chain connects TRBV9 to TRBJ2-7, with a tentative D call TRBD2 (6 bases). V dropped 2 bases and J dropped 4 bases, with 16 bases sitting between them. The CDR3 loop spans 15 amino acids. Per the germline V gene, CDR1 is SGDLS and CDR2 is YYNGEE. The CDR3 DNA reads TGTGCCAGCAGCGTCGCCGGGTCCGGGGGTTACGAGCAGTACTTC. Its translation is CASSVAGSGGYEQYF.

V and J are TRBV21-1 and TRBJ2-3; the listed D gene, TRBD1, was not tested against the DNA. TRBV21-1 has pseudogene status. The CDR3 consists of 15 residues. CDR3 protein: CASSSRQGGTDTQYF. As DNA, the CDR3 is TGTGCCAGCAGCAGCAGACAGGGGGGCACAGATACGCAGTATTTT.

The chain joins TRBV4-3 to TRBJ2-2; 8 bases fit TRBD2. V shed 1 base, J shed 7 bases, and the junction held 8 bases outside the gene matches. This CDR3 contains 16 residues. Germline-derived CDR1 and CDR2 are LGHNA and YSLEER. The CDR3 protein is CASSQVLGRAGGELFF. The CDR3 DNA reads as TGCGCCAGCAGCCAAGTTCTCGGGAGGGCCGGCGGGGAGCTGTTTTTT.

The J gene is TRBJ2-3, the V gene TRBV28; no definite D call. Per germline, CDR1 MDHEN and CDR2 SYDVKM. The CDR3 has 11 residues. V was cut by 8 bases and J by 5 bases, with 8 bases left in between. CDR3 coding DNA: TGTGCCAGCCATTTTTTAGATACGCAGTATTTT. It specifies CASHFLDTQYF.

In DNA form, the CDR3 reads TGCGCCAGCAGCCACGGGACGGTGAACACTGAAGCTTTCTTT. This codes for CASSHGTVNTEAFF. The gene calls are TRBV5-1 and TRBJ1-1; maybe TRBD1 (5 bases). Germline CDR1 is SGHRS and CDR2 is YFSETQ. V dropped 4 bases and J dropped 0 bases, with 10 bases sitting between them. This CDR3 comprises 14 residues.

In DNA form, the CDR3 reads TGTGCCAGCAGCGACCCTCGACAGCTACGAAACGCGAACACCGGGGAGCTGTTTTTT. Protein sequence: CASSDPRQLRNANTGELFF. The gene calls are TRBV9 and TRBJ2-2, with D perhaps TRBD1 (5 bases). The germline V gene has CDR1 SGDLS and CDR2 YYNGEE. The CDR3 consists of 19 residues. Trimming shortened V by 3 bases and J by 0 bases, and 21 bases separated the two germline ends.

The rearrangement links TRBV4-1 to TRBJ2-7; 8 nucleotides agree with TRBD1. Unmatched junction bases numbered 14, after V lost 4 bases and J lost 6 bases. The CDR3 extends over 16 amino acids. CDR1 MGHRA and CDR2 YSYEKL come from the germline V gene. CDR3 region: CASSPRDRKGGGEQYF. The CDR3 DNA sequence: TGCGCCAGCAGCCCACGGGACAGGAAAGGGGGAGGCGAGCAGTACTTC.

This chain connects TRBV28 to TRBJ1-3, with unresolved D. V lost 2 bases, J lost 0 bases, and 5 bases lay in between. The germline V gene has CDR1 MDHEN and CDR2 SYDVKM. This CDR3 spans 14 amino acids. This CDR3 reads CASSLPISGNTIYF. The CDR3 DNA follows: TGTGCCAGCAGTTTACCGATCTCTGGAAACACCATATATTTT.

This sequence joins TRBV2 and TRBJ2-2; TRBD1 or TRBD2 may be the D gene (5 bases each). CDR3 length: 15 amino acids. Germline CDR1 and CDR2: SNHLY and FYNNEI. V was cut by 5 bases and J by 0 bases, with 10 bases left in between. CDR3 protein: CASSRDGANTGELFF. CDR3 bases: TGTGCCAGCAGTAGGGACGGGGCGAACACCGGGGAGCTGTTTTTT.